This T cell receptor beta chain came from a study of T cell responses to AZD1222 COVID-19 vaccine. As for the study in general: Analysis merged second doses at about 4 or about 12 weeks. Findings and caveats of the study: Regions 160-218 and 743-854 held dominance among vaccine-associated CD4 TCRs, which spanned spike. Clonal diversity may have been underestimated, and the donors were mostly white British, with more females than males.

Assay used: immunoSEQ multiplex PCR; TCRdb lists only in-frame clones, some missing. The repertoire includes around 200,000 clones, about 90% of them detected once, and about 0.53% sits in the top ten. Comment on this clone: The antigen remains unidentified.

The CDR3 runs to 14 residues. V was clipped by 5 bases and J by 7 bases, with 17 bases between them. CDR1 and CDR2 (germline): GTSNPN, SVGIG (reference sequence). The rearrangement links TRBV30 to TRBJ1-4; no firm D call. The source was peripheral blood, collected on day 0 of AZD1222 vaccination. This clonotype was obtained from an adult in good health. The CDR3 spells CAWAQRRVGEKLFF. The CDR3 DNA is TGTGCCTGGGCCCAACGGAGAGTGGGTGAAAAACTGTTTTTT.